A single T cell receptor (beta chain) is shown here with its context. Assay: immunoSEQ multiplex PCR; the TCRdb copy retains only in-frame clones and omits some. The table shows fewer than 250,000 clones, with 80% to 90% occurring only once. Symptom resolution, clearance, or two negative PCRs marked the recovered donors of Cohort 3. These data are taken from a study of blood T cell repertoires in COVID-19. This CDR3 contains 14 residues. In germline, CDR1 is SGHRS, CDR2 YFSETQ. V lost 2 bases and J lost 5, with 10 bases in between. This rearrangement joins TRBV5-1 to TRBJ1-4; perhaps TRBD1 as D (5 bases). Sequencing input: PBMCs or T cells enriched from blood (not recorded which). This TCR came from a woman under 30 who had recovered from COVID-19. CDR3 region: CASSFQGWNEKLFF. CDR3 in DNA: TGCGCCAGCAGCTTCCAGGGTTGGAATGAAAAACTGTTTTTT.